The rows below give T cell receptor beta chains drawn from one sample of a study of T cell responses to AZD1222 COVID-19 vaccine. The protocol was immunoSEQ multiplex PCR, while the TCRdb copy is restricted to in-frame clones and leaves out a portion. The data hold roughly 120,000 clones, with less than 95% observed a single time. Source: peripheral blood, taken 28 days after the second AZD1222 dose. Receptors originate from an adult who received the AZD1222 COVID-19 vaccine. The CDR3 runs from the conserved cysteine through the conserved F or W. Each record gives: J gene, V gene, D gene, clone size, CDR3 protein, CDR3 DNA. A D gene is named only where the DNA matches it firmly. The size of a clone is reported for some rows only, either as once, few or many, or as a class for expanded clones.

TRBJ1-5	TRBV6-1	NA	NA	CASSEMHGRVSNQPQHF	TGTGCCAGCAGTGAAATGCACGGCAGGGTAAGCAATCAGCCCCAGCATTTT
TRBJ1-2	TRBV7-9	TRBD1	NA	CASSPGTGYGYTF	TGTGCCAGCAGCCCCGGGACAGGGTATGGCTACACCTTC
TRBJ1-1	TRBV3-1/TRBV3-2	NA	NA	CASSQIGSVEAFF	TGTGCCAGCAGCCAGATAGGTTCCGTTGAAGCTTTCTTT
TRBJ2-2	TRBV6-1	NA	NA	CASSESVRWAGELFF	TGTGCCAGCAGTGAATCCGTGAGGTGGGCCGGGGAGCTGTTTTTT
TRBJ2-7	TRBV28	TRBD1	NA	CASTRAGTGLGKYF	TGTGCCAGCACCCGAGCCGGGACAGGCCTTGGAAAGTACTTC
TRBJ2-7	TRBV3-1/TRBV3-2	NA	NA	CASSQMGTYEQYF	TGTGCCAGCAGCCAAATGGGAACCTACGAGCAGTACTTC
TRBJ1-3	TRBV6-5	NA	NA	CASSGGHSGNTIYF	TGTGCCAGCTCGGGGGGTCACTCTGGAAACACCATATATTTT
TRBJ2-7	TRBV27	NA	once	CASSPGSGLARTYEQYF	TGTGCCAGCAGCCCTGGGAGCGGCCTAGCGCGTACCTACGAGCAGTACTTC
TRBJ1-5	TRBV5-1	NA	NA	CASYYTQPQHF	TGCGCCAGCTACTATACGCAGCCCCAGCATTTT
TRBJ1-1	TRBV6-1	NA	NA	CASSEVGARALGGTEAFF	TGTGCCAGCAGTGAAGTGGGGGCGCGGGCTCTCGGGGGCACTGAAGCTTTCTTT
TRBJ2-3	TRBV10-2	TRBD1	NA	CATRYPTRAGGADGTDTQYF	TGCGCCACCCGATACCCTACGCGGGCAGGGGGCGCGGATGGCACAGATACGCAGTATTTT
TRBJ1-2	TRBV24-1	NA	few	CATSVGESPGYTF	TGTGCCACCAGTGTAGGCGAATCTCCTGGCTACACCTTC
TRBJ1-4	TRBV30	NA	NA	CAWTATNEKLFF	TGTGCTTGGACGGCAACTAATGAAAAACTGTTTTTT
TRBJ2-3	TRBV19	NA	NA	CASSIDRTDTQYF	TGTGCCAGTAGTATAGATCGGACAGATACGCAGTATTTT
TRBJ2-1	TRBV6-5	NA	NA	CASRKGRISYEQFF	TGTGCCAGCAGGAAGGGGAGGATTTCTTATGAGCAGTTCTTC
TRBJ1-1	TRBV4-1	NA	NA	CASSQDSGLWGTEAFF	TGCGCCAGCAGCCAAGATAGCGGGCTTTGGGGGACTGAAGCTTTCTTT
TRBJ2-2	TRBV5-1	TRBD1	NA	CASSLKLGQGARGELFF	TGCGCCAGCAGCTTGAAACTGGGACAGGGGGCTAGAGGGGAGCTGTTTTTT
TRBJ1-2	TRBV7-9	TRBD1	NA	CASRLGQGVYGYTF	TGTGCCAGCCGCCTCGGACAGGGTGTCTATGGCTACACCTTC
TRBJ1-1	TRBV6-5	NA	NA	CASSFNRGTEAFF	TGTGCCAGCAGTTTTAACCGGGGCACTGAAGCTTTCTTT
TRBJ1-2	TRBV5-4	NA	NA	CASGRLLQVYGYTF	TGTGCCAGCGGAAGGTTACTTCAAGTTTATGGCTACACCTTC
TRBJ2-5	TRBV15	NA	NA	CATSRDGRGIQETQYF	TGTGCCACCAGCAGAGATGGCAGGGGAATTCAGGAGACCCAGTACTTC
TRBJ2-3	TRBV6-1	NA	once	CASSDRGSTDTQYF	TGTGCCAGCAGTGATCGTGGTAGCACAGATACGCAGTATTTT
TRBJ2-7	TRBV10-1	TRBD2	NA	CASSESGREASYEQYF	TGCGCCAGCAGTGAGTCGGGGCGGGAGGCCTCCTACGAGCAGTACTTC
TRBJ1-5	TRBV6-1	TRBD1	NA	CASSEVGQGSQQPQHF	TGTGCCAGCAGTGAAGTAGGACAGGGAAGTCAACAGCCCCAGCATTTT
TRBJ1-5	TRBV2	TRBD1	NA	CASSDLGQADTEPQHF	TGTGCCAGCAGTGATTTGGGACAGGCTGACACTGAGCCCCAGCATTTT
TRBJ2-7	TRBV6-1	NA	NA	CASSEQGQGVHEQYF	TGTGCCAGCAGTGAACAGGGCCAGGGCGTCCACGAGCAGTACTTC
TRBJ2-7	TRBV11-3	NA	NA	CASSAGPTRNSYEQYF	TGTGCCAGCAGCGCCGGACCGACACGGAACTCCTACGAGCAGTACTTC
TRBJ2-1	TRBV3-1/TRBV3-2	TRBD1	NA	CASSRQGAGTRNEQFF	TGTGCCAGCAGCCGACAGGGGGCCGGGACTAGAAATGAGCAGTTCTTC
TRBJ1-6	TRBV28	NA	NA	CASSLVVGRVDSPLHF	TGTGCCAGCAGTTTAGTGGTCGGCAGGGTGGATTCACCCCTCCACTTT
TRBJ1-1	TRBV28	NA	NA	CASSLSLAGGKAFF	TGTGCCAGCAGTTTATCATTGGCGGGAGGTAAAGCTTTCTTT
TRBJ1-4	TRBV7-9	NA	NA	CASSLVSSNEKLFF	TGTGCCAGCAGCTTAGTGTCATCTAATGAAAAACTGTTTTTT
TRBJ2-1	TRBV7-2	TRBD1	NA	CASSLYRGSYNEQFF	TGTGCCAGCAGCTTATACAGGGGCAGCTACAATGAGCAGTTCTTC
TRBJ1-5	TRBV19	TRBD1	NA	CASFAGTGGEVPQHF	TGTGCCAGTTTCGCCGGAACAGGGGGCGAGGTGCCCCAGCATTTT
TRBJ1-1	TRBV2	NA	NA	CASSESPGEATVAFF	TGTGCCAGCAGTGAAAGCCCCGGGGAGGCGACGGTAGCTTTCTTT
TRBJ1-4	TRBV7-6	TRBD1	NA	CASSFRQGAAANEKLFF	TGTGCCAGCAGTTTCAGACAGGGGGCTGCGGCTAATGAAAAACTGTTTTTT
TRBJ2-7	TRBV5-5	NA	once	CASSLREILVYEQYF	TGTGCCAGCAGTCTCAGGGAAATCTTGGTATACGAGCAGTACTTC
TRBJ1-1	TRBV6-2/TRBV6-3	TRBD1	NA	CASSLQGLGNTEAFF	TGTGCCAGCAGTCTACAGGGGCTGGGGAACACTGAAGCTTTCTTT
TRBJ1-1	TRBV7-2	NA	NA	CASTQLGAAEAFF	TGTGCCAGCACCCAGTTAGGAGCGGCTGAAGCTTTCTTT
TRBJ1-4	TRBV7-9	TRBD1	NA	CASSLGQGSEKLFF	TGTGCCAGCAGCTTAGGACAGGGGAGTGAAAAACTGTTTTTT
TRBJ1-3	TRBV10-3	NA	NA	CAASHSAGNTIYF	TGTGCCGCATCCCATTCCGCTGGAAACACCATATATTTT
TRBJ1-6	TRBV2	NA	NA	CASSVEEAFSPLHF	TGTGCCAGCAGTGTGGAGGAGGCGTTTTCACCCCTCCACTTT
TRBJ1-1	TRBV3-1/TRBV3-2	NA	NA	CASTNYMNTEAFF	TGTGCCAGCACAAACTACATGAACACTGAAGCTTTCTTT
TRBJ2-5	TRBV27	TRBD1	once	CASSQNRDRTQYF	TGTGCCAGCAGTCAAAATAGGGACAGGACCCAGTACTTC
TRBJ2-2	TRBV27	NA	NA	CASSLAPRTGELFF	TGTGCCAGCAGTTTGGCCCCAAGGACCGGGGAGCTGTTTTTT
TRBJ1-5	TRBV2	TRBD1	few	CASSDPGNQGASNQPQHF	TGTGCCAGCAGCGACCCAGGGAACCAGGGGGCCAGCAATCAGCCCCAGCATTTT
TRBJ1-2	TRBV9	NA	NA	CASRPIDRLGGYTF	TGTGCCAGCAGGCCGATTGACAGGTTGGGTGGCTACACCTTC
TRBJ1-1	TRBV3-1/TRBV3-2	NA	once	CASSQSMGHEVAEAFF	TGTGCCAGCAGCCAATCGATGGGACATGAGGTCGCTGAAGCTTTCTTT